One sample yielded the 16 T cell receptor beta chains listed below, sequenced in a study of tumor-infiltrating lymphocytes in primary liver carcinoma. The input was about 490 ng total RNA; TCR beta cDNA was made from it with a constant-region primer. Amplification in three nested multiplex PCR rounds with slightly modified ARM-PCR gave rise to TCR beta libraries. The first two PCR rounds used TRBV1-TRBV30 primers with a Cbeta primer, approximately 10 cycles each. MiXCR, run by TCRdb on the multiplex PCR reads, gives a single entry per CDR3 protein. The repertoire consists of roughly 120,000 distinct CDR3 sequences, with approximately 71% occurring once and the leading ten covering 8% to 9%. The study co-extracted DNA and RNA from around 20-30 mg of unsorted bulk tissue. The sample was tumor-adjacent normal liver tissue. The receptors stem from a woman aged 60-75 years with primary liver carcinoma and hepatitis B virus infection.

V usage is TRBV29-1 and J usage is TRBJ2-1; D is unclear. The germline V and J ends were trimmed by 6 bases and 6 bases, with 24 bases remaining between them. This CDR3 has 16 residues. Germline V CDR1 and CDR2: SQVTM, ANQGSEA. The chain's CDR3 is CSVVKLVGTSVNEQFF. DNA of the CDR3: TGCAGCGTAGTTAAGCTAGTGGGAACATCGGTCAATGAGCAGTTCTTC.

The V gene is TRBV7-9, the J gene TRBJ2-1; a weak D match, TRBD2 (6 bases). Between the trimmed V and J ends, which lost 6 bases and 3 bases, there was a span of 12 bases. Germline V lookup: CDR1 SEHNR, CDR2 FQNEAQ (reference sequence). The CDR3 loop spans 14 amino acids. CDR3 sequence: CASRGSGLYNEQFF. The CDR3 nucleotides are TGTGCCAGCAGAGGTAGCGGACTCTACAATGAGCAGTTCTTC.

As regards this clonotype: A read error is possible here, since a much larger clone lies one base away. This chain joins TRBV5-4 and TRBJ2-1, with a weak D call TRBD1 (6 bases). Germline V gives CDR1 SGHNT, CDR2 YYREEE (reference sequence). With 6 bases removed from V and 7 bases from J, the gap between germline ends came to 11 bases. The CDR3 consists of 12 residues. The CDR3 coding sequence is TGTGCCAGCACCCTAAGGGGGAATGAGCAGTTCTTC. This gives the protein CASTLRGNEQFF.

In regard to this clonotype: A much larger clone sits a single nucleotide away, making a read error possible. V usage is TRBV4-1 and J usage is TRBJ1-5; TRBD1 is a possible D gene (6 bases). Germline CDR1 MGHRA, CDR2 YSYEKL. The CDR3 spans 17 residues. Trimming cost V 1 base and J 9 bases, with 22 bases left between them. The CDR3 here is CASSQVYRTVRDPPQHF. The CDR3 bases are TGCGCCAGCAGCCAAGTATATCGGACAGTGAGGGATCCGCCCCAGCATTTT.

For this clonotype: An end of the junction does not agree with germline; a read error may underlie this. In DNA form, the CDR3 reads TGCGGAGTGGACGCGAATACCGGGGAGCTGTTTTTT. Its translation: CGVDANTGELFF. This chain links TRBV29-1 with TRBJ2-2; D is uncertain. The germline gives CDR1 SQVTM, CDR2 ANQGSEA. The CDR3 contains 12 residues.

Regarding this clonotype: This CDR3 is missing its conserved last phenylalanine or tryptophan, likely due to a read error. The genes are TRBV5-5 and TRBJ1-1; 7 nucleotides line up with TRBD1. The length of the CDR3 is 15 residues. Germline-derived CDR1 and CDR2 are SGHKS and YYEKEE (reference sequence). Unmatched junction bases numbered 12, after V lost 4 bases and J lost 6 bases. CDR3 region: CASSPRRQGGAEAFS. In DNA, the CDR3 is TGTGCCAGCAGCCCCAGACGACAGGGCGGCGCTGAAGCTTTCTCT.

This clonotype was found once. A much larger clonotype is one base distant, so this may be a read error. The V and J genes are TRBV11-3 and TRBJ2-5, with 14 positions matching TRBD2. V was pared by 5 bases and J by 5 bases, with 10 bases of the junction left unmatched. Germline CDR1 reads SGHNT; CDR2 reads YENEEA. This CDR3 spans 17 amino acids. The CDR3 nucleotides are TGTGCCAGCAGCCTTGGGACTAGCGGGAGTCCTTTGGAGACCCAGTACTTC. It codes for CASSLGTSGSPLETQYF.

The J gene is TRBJ1-1, the V gene TRBV18; D is perhaps TRBD1 (5 bases). Germline V gene lookup returns CDR1 KGHSH and CDR2 LQKENI. Trimming left V 4 bases short and J 1 base short, with 16 bases between. CDR3 length equals 16 residues. The CDR3 DNA reads as TGTGCCAGCTCACGGCTCGGGGCGGCCTCGAACACTGAAGCTTTCTTT. It is translated as CASSRLGAASNTEAFF.

Turning to this clonotype: The germline gene is not matched at one end of the junction; a read error may be the cause. The chain links TRBV11-2 to TRBJ2-7; no definite D call. The CDR3 is 15 residues long. CDR1 is SGHAT and CDR2 is FQNNGV in the germline V gene. Here the CDR3 reads CASSLDPNHTSEQYF. CDR3 bases: TGTGCTAGCAGCTTAGACCCAAACCATACGTCCGAGCAGTACTTC.

As concerns this clonotype: The junction shows a germline mismatch at one end, possibly a read error. The chain combines TRBV5-6 with TRBJ1-1, with 8 bases aligning to TRBD1. CDR1 and CDR2 from the germline V gene are SGHDT and YYEEEE. The CDR3 loop spans 18 amino acids. DNA of the CDR3: TGTACCAGCAGCTTGGCCGCCGGGGCAGGGGGCGTTTGGACTGAAGCTTTCTTT. It specifies CTSSLAAGAGGVWTEAFF.

CDR3 protein: CASRKQAVTPGTDTQYF. CDR3 nucleotide sequence: TGTGCCAGCAGAAAACAAGCGGTAACCCCCGGCACAGATACGCAGTATTTT. The V and J genes are TRBV2 and TRBJ2-3, with D perhaps matching TRBD2 (5 bases). Germline V CDR1 and CDR2: SNHLY, FYNNEI. The length of the CDR3 is 17 residues. V lost 6 bases and J 1 base, leaving 20 bases between the germline ends. The variable domain in full, with the rest retrieved from reference TRBV2 and TRBJ2-3, is EPEVTQTPSHQVTQMGQEVILRCVPISNHLYFYWYRQILGQKVEFLVSFYNNEISEKSEIFDDQFSVERPDGSNFTLKIRSTKLEDSAMYFCASRKQAVTPGTDTQYFGPGTRLTVL.

As concerns this clonotype: At one end the junction does not follow the germline gene, possibly because of a read error. This sequence joins TRBV4-2 and TRBJ2-1; D is perhaps TRBD2 (6 bases). The germline CDR1 and CDR2 sequences are LGHNA and YNFKEQ. This CDR3 is 14 amino acids long. The CDR3 loop reads CASSRGDPYNEQLF. In DNA form, the CDR3 reads TGTGCCAGCAGCCGGGGGGACCCCTACAATGAGCAGTTATTC.

Of note for this clonotype: The junction does not match germline at one end; this may be a read error. CDR3 sequence: CASSYSTSGMSEQLF. DNA of the CDR3: TGTGCCAGCAGTTACTCGACTAGCGGGATGAGTGAGCAGCTCTTC. This chain connects TRBV6-5 to TRBJ2-1; TRBD2 aligns across 11 bases. The germline CDR1 and CDR2 sequences are MNHEY and SVGAGI. The CDR3 sequence is 15 residues long.

This clonotype was detected many times. The chain links TRBV2 to TRBJ2-1; TRBD2 aligns across 13 bases. V dropped 3 bases and J dropped 9; count of bases not matched to a gene: 8. The germline V gene encodes CDR1 SNHLY and CDR2 FYNNEI. This CDR3 is 16 amino acids long. CDR3: CASSDWTSGGGGEQFF. CDR3 DNA: TGTGCCAGCAGTGATTGGACTAGCGGGGGCGGGGGTGAGCAGTTCTTC.

This clonotype was seen once. Without the conserved terminal phenylalanine or tryptophan, this CDR3 likely stems from a read error. CDR3 amino acids: CASSMYRRYFEQYL. The CDR3 DNA sequence: TGCGCCAGCAGCATGTACCGCCGCTACTTCGAGCAGTACCTC. This sequence joins TRBV13 and TRBJ2-7; D is uncertain. This CDR3 has 14 residues. Germline-derived CDR1 and CDR2 are PRHDT and FYEKMQ (reference sequence).

A note on this clonotype: Since the CDR3 does not end with the conserved phenylalanine or tryptophan, this likely comes from a read error. The CDR3 spells CASSRQNTEAFL. DNA of the CDR3: TGTGCCAGCAGCCGTCAGAATACTGAAGCTTTCCTT. The chain is built from TRBV5-4 and TRBJ1-1, with D uncertain. The CDR3 spans 12 residues. Germline loops: CDR1 SGHNT, CDR2 YYREEE (reference sequence). V gave up 4 bases and J gave up 5 bases, with 9 bases separating them.